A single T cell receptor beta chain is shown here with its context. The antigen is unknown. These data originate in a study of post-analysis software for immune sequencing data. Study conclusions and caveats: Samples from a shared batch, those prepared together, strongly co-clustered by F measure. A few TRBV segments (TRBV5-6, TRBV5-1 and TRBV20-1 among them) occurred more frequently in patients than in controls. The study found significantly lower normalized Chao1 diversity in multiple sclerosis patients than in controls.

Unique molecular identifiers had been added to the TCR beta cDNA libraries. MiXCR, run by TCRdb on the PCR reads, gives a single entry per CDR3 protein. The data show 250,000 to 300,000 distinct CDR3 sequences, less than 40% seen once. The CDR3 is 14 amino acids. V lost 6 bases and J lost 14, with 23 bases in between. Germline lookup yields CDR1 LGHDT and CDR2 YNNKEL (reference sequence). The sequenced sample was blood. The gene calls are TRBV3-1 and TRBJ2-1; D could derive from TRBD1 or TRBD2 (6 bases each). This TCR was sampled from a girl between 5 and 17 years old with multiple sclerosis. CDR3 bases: TGTGCCAGCAGTTTCTCTTTAAGGGGGGCCGAGGAGTTCTTC. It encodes CASSFSLRGAEEFF.